This T cell receptor beta chain was identified during a study of blood T cell repertoires in COVID-19. Symptom resolution, clearance, or two negative PCRs marked donors in Cohort 3 as recovered. The germline gives CDR1 SGHRS, CDR2 YFSETQ. This CDR3 spans 14 amino acids. Trimming stripped 2 bases from V and 5 bases from J, with 13 bases between. Generated by immunoSEQ multiplex PCR, the TCRdb table keeps only in-frame clones and is missing some. This table has approximately 400,000 clones, around 87% appearing once. The receptor was derived from a man younger than 40 who had recovered from COVID-19. This chain joins TRBV5-1 and TRBJ2-5; D might be TRBD1 (5 bases). Material: PBMCs or T cells enriched from blood (not recorded which). As DNA, the CDR3 is TGCGCCAGCAGCTTCGGTAGGGGCCCGGAGACCCAGTACTTC. Translating gives CASSFGRGPETQYF.